The 5 T cell receptor beta chains below come from one sample, sequenced in a study of tumor T cells in aggressive B-cell lymphoma. Here immunoSEQ multiplex PCR was the method, and the copy in TCRdb shows in-frame clones only, minus some. The profile shows around 3,300 clones, around nine tenths of them singletons. Sequencing was performed on tumor tissue. Receptors originate from an adult with diffuse large B cell lymphoma.

The genes are TRBV5-1 and TRBJ1-5, with TRBD1 matching over 12 bases. The germline gives CDR1 SGHRS, CDR2 YFSETQ. V trimming: 0 bases; J trimming: 6 bases; junction bases outside the gene matches: 7. The CDR3 length is 17 residues. CDR3 amino acids: CASSLGTGTGGVQPQHF. CDR3 DNA sequence: TGCGCCAGCAGCTTGGGGACCGGGACAGGGGGCGTTCAGCCCCAGCATTTT.

The genes are TRBV25-1 and TRBJ2-1; weak D call: TRBD2 (6 bases). The ends were cut back, 5 bases at V and 4 bases at J, with 12 bases in the middle. There are 14 residues in the CDR3. Germline CDR1 and CDR2: MGHDK and SYGVNS. CDR3 residues: CASSTPGSYNEQFF. Here the CDR3 DNA reads TGTGCCAGCAGTACCCCCGGGAGTTACAATGAGCAGTTCTTC.

This clone was seen more than once but under ten times. The genes are TRBV5-6 and TRBJ2-2; TRBD2 aligns across 11 bases. Germline loops: CDR1 SGHDT, CDR2 YYEEEE. The V gene end was trimmed by 4 bases and the J gene end by 5 bases; junction bases not matched to a gene: 4. This CDR3 region has 15 residues. The CDR3 here is CASSPLAGGTGELFF. The CDR3 DNA follows: TGTGCCAGCAGCCCTTTAGCGGGAGGGACCGGGGAGCTGTTTTTT.

The chain combines TRBV29-1 with TRBJ1-2; possible D gene TRBD1, 6 bases. V gave up 7 bases and J gave up 3 bases, with 12 bases separating them. This CDR3 has 12 residues. CDR1 is SQVTM, CDR2 ANQGSEA, per germline. CDR3 bases: TGCAGCGCCACACAGGGTGACTATGGCTACACCTTC. Translated, it gives CSATQGDYGYTF.

This sequence joins TRBV5-1 and TRBJ2-5, with D possibly being TRBD1 (5 bases). Trimming took off 4 bases at V and 4 bases at J, with 5 bases between the two ends. Looked up from germline, CDR1 is SGHRS and CDR2 is YFSETQ. CDR3 length: 11 residues. The chain's CDR3 is CASSRGETQYF. CDR3 nucleotide sequence: TGCGCCAGCAGCAGGGGAGAGACCCAGTACTTC.